This TCR beta chain was found in a study of blood T cell repertoires in COVID-19. For the study at large: Researchers got acute and convalescent COVID-19 samples from the United States, Italy and Spain.

In the original workflow: Estimates of nucleated cell counts were drawn from the amplification of reference gene primers. Assay: immunoSEQ multiplex PCR; the TCRdb copy retains only in-frame clones and omits some. For V, J and clone size, that table is used; D and trimming come from the DNA. The table lists just over 200,000 clones, just over 85% of them singletons, with about 6% in the top ten. Germline lookup yields CDR1 SGHAT and CDR2 FQNNGV. The V and J ends lost 10 bases and 5 bases, in that order; junction bases with no gene match: 13. This CDR3 has 14 amino acids. The sequence came from a man older than 75 with acute or convalescent COVID-19. This chain links TRBV11-2 with TRBJ1-1; 7 bases map to TRBD1. Sequencing was carried out using peripheral blood. This CDR3 reads CATLGGRGLTEAFF. Written as DNA, the CDR3 is TGTGCCACCCTGGGGGGTAGGGGGCTAACTGAAGCTTTCTTT.